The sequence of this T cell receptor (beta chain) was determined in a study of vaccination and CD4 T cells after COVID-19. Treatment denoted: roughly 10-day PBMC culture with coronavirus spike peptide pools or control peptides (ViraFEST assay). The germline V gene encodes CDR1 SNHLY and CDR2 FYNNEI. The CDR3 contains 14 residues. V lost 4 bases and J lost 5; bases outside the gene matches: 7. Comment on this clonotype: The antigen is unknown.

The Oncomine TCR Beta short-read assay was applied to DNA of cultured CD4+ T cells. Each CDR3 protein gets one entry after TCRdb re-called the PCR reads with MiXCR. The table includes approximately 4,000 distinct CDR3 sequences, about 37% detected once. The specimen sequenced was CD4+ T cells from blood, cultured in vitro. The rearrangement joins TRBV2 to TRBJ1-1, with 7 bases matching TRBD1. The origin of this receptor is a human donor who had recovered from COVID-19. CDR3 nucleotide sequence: TGTGCCAGCAGTGTCAAGGGGGCGGTTACTGAAGCTTTCTTT. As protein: CASSVKGAVTEAFF.